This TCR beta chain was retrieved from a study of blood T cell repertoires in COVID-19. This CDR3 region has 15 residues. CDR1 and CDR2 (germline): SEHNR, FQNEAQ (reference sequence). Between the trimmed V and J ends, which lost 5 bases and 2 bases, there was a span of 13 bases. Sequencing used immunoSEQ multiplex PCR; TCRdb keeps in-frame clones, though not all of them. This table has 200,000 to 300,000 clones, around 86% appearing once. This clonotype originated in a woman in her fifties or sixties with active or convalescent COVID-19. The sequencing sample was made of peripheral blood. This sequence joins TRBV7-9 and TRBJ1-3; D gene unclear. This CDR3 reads CASSPGRVAGNTIYF. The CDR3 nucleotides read TGTGCCAGCAGCCCCGGCCGGGTCGCTGGAAACACCATATATTTT.